Listed here are 4 T cell receptor beta chains from one sample, sequenced in a study of T cell responses to AZD1222 COVID-19 vaccine. TCRdb's table, derived via immunoSEQ multiplex PCR, lists solely in-frame clones and lacks some. The sample records approximately 150,000 clones, roughly 88% being singletons. Sequenced here: peripheral blood, sampled 28 days after the second AZD1222 dose. Source of these receptors: an adult who received the AZD1222 COVID-19 vaccine.

V and J are TRBV3-1 (or the pseudogene TRBV3-2) and TRBJ1-3; D is perhaps TRBD1 (5 bases). CDR1 is LGHDT, CDR2 YNNKEL, per germline (reference sequence). This CDR3 has 16 amino acids. V was trimmed by 1 base and J by 2 bases, leaving 12 bases between them. CDR3 loop: CASSQGRTTTGNTIYF. The CDR3 bases are TGTGCCAGCAGCCAAGGTAGGACAACAACTGGAAACACCATATATTTT.

The V call is TRBV24-1, the J call TRBJ2-5; D not resolved. Trimming cost V 9 bases and J 5 bases, with 18 bases left between them. Per germline, CDR1 KGHDR and CDR2 SFDVKD. The CDR3 extends over 14 amino acids. CDR3 nucleotide sequence: TGTGCCACCCCAGCAAAACCCCGGTGGGAGACCCAGTACTTC. It specifies CATPAKPRWETQYF.

The V call is TRBV4-2, the J call TRBJ1-4; the D gene is possibly TRBD1 (6 bases). Germline CDR1 and CDR2: LGHNA and YNFKEQ. V was cut by 0 bases and J by 10 bases, with 12 bases left in between. The CDR3 runs to 14 residues. CDR3 in DNA: TGTGCCAGCAGCCAAGATCAGCAGGGGTTAAAACTGTTTTTT. Translation gives CASSQDQQGLKLFF.

This clone was observed once. The J gene is TRBJ2-7, the V gene TRBV7-2; TRBD2 is a possible D gene (6 bases). Germline V gene data show CDR1 as SGHTA and CDR2 as FQGNSA. The V gene lost 3 bases and the J gene lost 5 bases, with 11 bases spanning the gap. The CDR3 runs to 13 residues. CDR3 protein: CASSFVGRNEQYF. The CDR3 bases are TGTGCCAGCAGCTTCGTCGGGAGAAACGAGCAGTACTTC. The entire variable domain, with the rest obtained from reference TRBV7-2 and TRBJ2-7, is as follows: GAGVSQSPSNKVTEKGKDVELRCDPISGHTALYWYRQSLGQGLEFLIYFQGNSAPDKSGLPSDRFSAERTGGSVSTLTIQRTQQEDSAVYLCASSFVGRNEQYFGPGTRLTVT.